Presented here are 28 T cell receptor beta chains from one specimen sequenced in a study of T cells in Graves' hyperthyroidism and ophthalmopathy. RNA transcripts yielded amplified TCR beta CDR3 regions. First-round RT-PCR targeting the TCR CDR3 was performed with the HTBI primer set. TCRdb called the multiplex PCR reads again in MiXCR, with one record for every CDR3 protein. The data show hundreds of thousands of distinct CDR3 sequences, roughly 15% seen once. The sequenced sample was blood. The receptors shown here come from a woman aged 40 to 50 with Graves' ophthalmopathy.

This clonotype was seen at least ten times. The chain uses TRBV12-3 or TRBV12-4 and TRBJ1-1; 7 bases are a match to TRBD1. V dropped 5 bases and J dropped 1; count of bases not matched to a gene: 10. The CDR3 is 16 residues long. Here the CDR3 reads CASSPPMTGRNTEAFF. In DNA, the CDR3 is TGTGCCAGCAGTCCCCCTATGACAGGGAGGAACACTGAAGCTTTCTTT.

To note about this clonotype: The junction does not match germline at one end; this may be a read error. The V call is TRBV2, the J call TRBJ2-7, with 13 bases that match TRBD2. CDR1 and CDR2 from the germline V gene are SNHLY and FYNNEI. The CDR3 covers 15 residues. In nucleotides, the CDR3 is TGTGCCAGCAGTTCCGGGACTAGCGGGATCTACAGGAGATTCTTC. Residues: CASSSGTSGIYRRFF.

This clonotype has at least ten counts. This chain links TRBV19 with TRBJ2-7; 12 nucleotides line up with TRBD1. The junction had 2 bases not matched to a gene; V was cut back by 3 bases and J by 5 bases. The V gene's germline CDR1 is LNHDA and CDR2 SQIVND (reference sequence). The CDR3 is 14 residues long. Written as DNA, the CDR3 is TGTGCCAGTAGTATGGGGACAGGGGGCCACGAGCAGTACTTC. Its translation: CASSMGTGGHEQYF. Filled out from reference TRBV19 and TRBJ2-7, the complete variable domain reads DGGITQSPKYLFRKEGQNVTLSCEQNLNHDAMYWYRQDPGQGLRLIYYSQIVNDFQKGDIAEGYSVSREKKESFPLTVTSAQKNPTAFYLCASSMGTGGHEQYFGPGTRLTVT.

This clonotype appeared many times. The rearrangement joins TRBV7-2 to TRBJ2-7; 9 nucleotides line up with TRBD2. This CDR3 comprises 15 residues. Germline CDR1 reads SGHTA; CDR2 reads FQGNSA. The V and J ends lost 1 base and 7 bases, in that order; junction bases with no gene match: 8. In nucleotides, the CDR3 is TGTGCCAGCAGCTTAGTTTTAGCGGGAGTGAAAGAGCAGTACTTC. Translated, it gives CASSLVLAGVKEQYF. The full variable domain, completed using reference TRBV7-2 and TRBJ2-7, is GAGVSQSPSNKVTEKGKDVELRCDPISGHTALYWYRQSLGQGLEFLIYFQGNSAPDKSGLPSDRFSAERTGGSVSTLTIQRTQQEDSAVYLCASSLVLAGVKEQYFGPGTRLTVT.

This clonotype was seen at least ten times. The chain recombines TRBV9 with TRBJ2-7; no clear D gene. The germline V gene encodes CDR1 SGDLS and CDR2 YYNGEE. Deletions cut 3 bases from V and 3 bases from J, with 7 bases between. The CDR3 extends over 12 amino acids. This CDR3 is CASSGDGYEQYF. The CDR3 nucleotides are TGTGCCAGCAGCGGCGACGGCTACGAGCAGTACTTC.

This clonotype was detected many times. V and J are TRBV28 and TRBJ2-2; tentatively, D is TRBD1 or TRBD2 (6 bases each). V lost 7 bases and J lost 4, with 22 bases in between. CDR1 and CDR2 (germline): MDHEN, SYDVKM. The CDR3 runs 17 residues. Here the CDR3 reads CASTSSGALEITGELFF. The CDR3 DNA follows: TGTGCCAGCACATCGTCGGGGGCCCTGGAGATCACCGGGGAGCTGTTTTTT.

This clonotype was counted many times. J is TRBJ1-5 and V is TRBV2; TRBD1 might be the D (5 bases). The CDR3 extends over 16 amino acids. Germline lookup yields CDR1 SNHLY and CDR2 FYNNEI. The ends were cut back, 8 bases at V and 0 bases at J, with 17 bases in the middle. The CDR3 region has the DNA TGTGCCAGCGACGGCTCAGGGTTTGGTAGCAATCAGCCCCAGCATTTT. It yields the protein CASDGSGFGSNQPQHF.

This clonotype was found many times. V usage is TRBV28 and J usage is TRBJ1-5, with TRBD1 matching 10 bases. Germline loops: CDR1 MDHEN, CDR2 SYDVKM. CDR3 size: 17 residues. Unmatched junction bases numbered 7, after V lost 5 bases and J lost 0 bases. The CDR3 here is CASSVGQGIYSNQPQHF. The DNA of the CDR3 is TGTGCCAGCAGTGTGGGACAGGGGATTTATAGCAATCAGCCCCAGCATTTT. The full variable domain, in which reference TRBV28 and TRBJ1-5 provide the parts outside the CDR3, is DVKVTQSSRYLVKRTGEKVFLECVQDMDHENMFWYRQDPGLGLRLIYFSYDVKMKEKGDIPEGYSVSREKKERFSLILESASTNQTSMYLCASSVGQGIYSNQPQHFGDGTRLSIL.

The chain recombines TRBV6-2 or TRBV6-3 with TRBJ2-7, with 14 nucleotides matching TRBD2. The CDR3 loop spans 17 amino acids. The V and J ends lost 2 bases and 4 bases, in that order; junction bases with no gene match: 7. Germline values: CDR1 MNHEY, CDR2 SVGEGT. In DNA, the CDR3 is TGTGCCAGCAGTTACCTGCGGACTAGCGGGAGGCAATACGAGCAGTACTTC. This translates into CASSYLRTSGRQYEQYF.

Ten or more counts support this clonotype. This chain uses TRBV19 with TRBJ2-4; TRBD2 matches at 9 bases. Unmatched junction bases numbered 5, after V lost 3 bases and J lost 5 bases. Germline V gene lookup returns CDR1 LNHDA and CDR2 SQIVND (reference sequence). This CDR3 spans 15 amino acids. The CDR3 protein is CASSMVAGVENIQYF. CDR3 bases: TGTGCCAGTAGTATGGTAGCGGGAGTCGAAAACATTCAGTACTTC.

CDR3 protein: CASSGSWANVLTF. CDR3 coding DNA: TGTGCCAGCAGTGGGTCGTGGGCCAACGTCCTGACTTTC. The chain links TRBV6-1 to TRBJ2-6; D gene ambiguous. V was cut by 4 bases and J by 5 bases, with 6 bases left in between. Germline V gives CDR1 MNHNS, CDR2 SASEGT. The CDR3 consists of 13 residues.

Ten or more counts support this clonotype. The CDR3 loop reads CAWSALGGEGSEAFF. The CDR3 bases are TGTGCCTGGAGTGCCCTCGGGGGCGAGGGGTCTGAAGCTTTCTTT. The chain employs TRBV30 and TRBJ1-1, with TRBD1 as a possible D gene (6 bases). V lost 1 base and J lost 6, with 18 bases in between. Germline-derived CDR1 and CDR2 are GTSNPN and SVGIG (reference sequence). The CDR3 is made up of 15 amino acids.

This clonotype was seen ten or more times. The chain employs TRBV7-8 and TRBJ2-2; 8 bases are shared with TRBD2. CDR1 SGHVS and CDR2 FQNEAQ come from the germline V gene. Trimming removed 1 base from V and 7 bases from J; junction bases left unmatched: 8. The CDR3 has 16 residues. CDR3 nucleotides: TGTGCCAGCAGCTTAGTGCTTAGCGGGACTAGCGGGGAGCTGTTTTTT. This encodes CASSLVLSGTSGELFF. Variable domain in full (rest from reference TRBV7-8 and TRBJ2-2): GAGVSQSPRYKVAKRGQDVALRCDPISGHVSLFWYQQALGQGPEFLTYFQNEAQLDKSGLPSDRFFAERPEGSVSTLKIQRTQQEDSAVYLCASSLVLSGTSGELFFGEGSRLTVL.

In this sample, this clonotype turned up many times. V usage is TRBV19 and J usage is TRBJ1-2, with 8 bases matching TRBD1. CDR1 LNHDA and CDR2 SQIVND come from the germline V gene (reference sequence). V was clipped by 6 bases and J by 0 bases; unmatched bases: 3. The CDR3 covers 14 residues. The CDR3 loop is CASRAQGANYGYTF. The CDR3 coding sequence is TGTGCCAGTAGGGCACAGGGGGCTAACTATGGCTACACCTTC. The full variable domain, with the rest looked up from reference TRBV19 and TRBJ1-2, is DGGITQSPKYLFRKEGQNVTLSCEQNLNHDAMYWYRQDPGQGLRLIYYSQIVNDFQKGDIAEGYSVSREKKESFPLTVTSAQKNPTAFYLCASRAQGANYGYTFGSGTRLTVV.

This clonotype came up many times. The rearrangement joins TRBV7-8 to TRBJ2-7, with 7 positions matching TRBD2. J was trimmed by 4 bases and V by 5 bases; bases with no gene match: 14. This CDR3 comprises 16 residues. Germline CDR1 is SGHVS and CDR2 is FQNEAQ. CDR3 residues: CASSTHPGLDPYEQYF. The CDR3 DNA sequence: TGTGCCAGCAGCACCCACCCAGGACTAGATCCGTACGAGCAGTACTTC.

This clonotype was detected many times. This chain links TRBV6-5 with TRBJ1-3, with D possibly TRBD1 on 6 matching bases. Germline loops: CDR1 MNHEY, CDR2 SVGAGI. The CDR3 length is 16 residues. Trimming took 0 bases from V and 4 from J, leaving 13 bases between them. The CDR3 nucleotides are TGTGCCAGCAGTTACTCGTACGGGACAAAGGGAAACACCATATATTTT. Amino acids: CASSYSYGTKGNTIYF.

This clonotype turned up a few times. The gene calls are TRBV7-9 and TRBJ1-1, with D uncertain. The CDR3 extends over 14 amino acids. Germline V gene data show CDR1 as SEHNR and CDR2 as FQNEAQ (reference sequence). The ends were cut back, 5 bases at V and 7 bases at J, with 17 bases in the middle. The CDR3 is CASSRTLGSVEAFF. In nucleotides, the CDR3 is TGTGCCAGCAGCCGGACCCTCGGGTCCGTTGAAGCTTTCTTT.

This clonotype was detected ten times or more. This chain links TRBV2 with TRBJ1-5; 8 bases fit TRBD1. J was trimmed by 5 bases and V by 1 base; bases with no gene match: 4. CDR3 size: 15 residues. Germline CDR1 reads SNHLY; CDR2 reads FYNNEI. The CDR3 sequence: CASSEGRTGYQPQHF. CDR3 coding DNA: TGTGCCAGCAGTGAAGGAAGGACAGGGTATCAGCCCCAGCATTTT.

About this clonotype itself: Mismatch with germline at one junction end may stem from a read error. The chain links TRBV11-2 to TRBJ2-5; D unresolved. Germline V gene data show CDR1 as SGHAT and CDR2 as FQNNGV. The CDR3 spans 18 residues. The CDR3 sequence: CASSYIFGLRPYQETRYF. CDR3 nucleotide sequence: TGTGCCAGCAGCTACATTTTCGGTCTAAGACCGTACCAAGAGACCCGGTACTTC.

There are many counts of this clonotype. The chain uses TRBV28 and TRBJ1-5; TRBD1 matches at 11 bases. Germline values: CDR1 MDHEN, CDR2 SYDVKM. With V trimmed by 6 bases and J by 3 bases, 7 bases remained unmatched. The CDR3 extends over 16 amino acids. CDR3 nucleotide sequence: TGTGCCAGCAGACTTCCGGGACAGGGGGACAATCAGCCCCAGCATTTT. Protein sequence: CASRLPGQGDNQPQHF.

This clonotype has just a few counts. A much larger clone differs from this one at a single base, so this may be a read error. The conserved phenylalanine or tryptophan is not found at the CDR3 terminus, so this likely reflects a read error. The chain couples TRBV6-1 to TRBJ1-2, with TRBD1 as a possible D gene (5 bases). Trimming removed 7 bases from V and 7 bases from J, with 16 bases in between. The CDR3 sequence is 13 residues long. From germline, CDR1 is MNHNS and CDR2 SASEGT. CDR3 sequence (DNA): TGTGCCAGCATCCAAGGGCAGGGAGGTGGCTACACCCTC. It translates to CASIQGQGGGYTL.

This clonotype was observed many times. This likely comes from a read error, as the CDR3 has no conserved phenylalanine or tryptophan at its end. The chain couples TRBV28 to TRBJ2-7, with a weak D call TRBD2 (5 bases). This CDR3 has 15 amino acids. The germline V and J ends were trimmed by 6 bases and 3 bases, with 18 bases remaining between them. Germline values: CDR1 MDHEN, CDR2 SYDVKM. The CDR3 reads CASSYHGLFDYEQYL. The CDR3 coding sequence is TGTGCCAGCAGCTACCACGGACTGTTTGACTACGAGCAGTACCTC.

Ten or more counts support this clonotype. The chain joins TRBV6-1 to TRBJ1-3, with D perhaps matching TRBD1 (5 bases). In germline, CDR1 is MNHNS, CDR2 SASEGT. The CDR3 extends over 15 amino acids. Trimming took 1 base from V and 4 from J, leaving 11 bases between them. In DNA, the CDR3 is TGTGCCAGCAGTGAAGGCAGGGTATCGGGAAACACCATATATTTT. Protein sequence: CASSEGRVSGNTIYF.

This clonotype was detected only a few times. This chain uses TRBV2 with TRBJ1-1, with D uncertain. Germline values: CDR1 SNHLY, CDR2 FYNNEI. The CDR3 is 13 residues long. Trimming removed 2 bases at V and 2 bases at J, with 6 bases between. The CDR3 DNA is TGTGCCAGCAGTGAACAGCAAAACACTGAAGCTTTCTTT. Translating it yields CASSEQQNTEAFF.

This clonotype was observed at least ten times. The V call is TRBV7-8, the J call TRBJ1-2; D unclear. The CDR3 length is 15 residues. Trimming stripped 0 bases from V and 2 bases from J, with 10 bases between. Germline CDR1 reads SGHVS; CDR2 reads FQNEAQ. CDR3 loop: CASSLAARTNYGYTF. In DNA form, the CDR3 reads TGTGCCAGCAGCTTAGCGGCGCGGACCAACTATGGCTACACCTTC.

This clonotype was detected many times. The chain carries TRBV6-5 and TRBJ2-7; no firm D call. Trimming removed 0 bases from V and 2 bases from J, with 14 bases in between. The CDR3 has 16 residues. Germline CDR1 and CDR2: MNHEY and SVGAGI. This CDR3 reads CASSYSFPPSTYEQYF. The CDR3 DNA follows: TGTGCCAGCAGTTACTCTTTTCCACCCTCGACCTACGAGCAGTACTTC.

This clonotype came up a few times. J is TRBJ1-5 and V is TRBV12-3 or TRBV12-4; D not certain. V gave up 8 bases and J gave up 0 bases, with 5 bases separating them. The CDR3 is made up of 12 amino acids. CDR3 loop: CASRRSNQPQHF. The CDR3 DNA reads as TGTGCCAGCCGACGTAGCAATCAGCCCCAGCATTTT.

This clonotype was seen many times. The gene calls are TRBV2 and TRBJ2-7; no definite D call. Germline lookup yields CDR1 SNHLY and CDR2 FYNNEI. The CDR3 has 12 residues. V was trimmed by 7 bases and J by 5 bases, leaving 12 bases between them. Written as DNA, the CDR3 is TGTGCCAGCACCCTTTATGATGACGAGCAGTACTTC. Translating it yields CASTLYDDEQYF. Full variable domain (remainder filled in from reference TRBV2 and TRBJ2-7): EPEVTQTPSHQVTQMGQEVILRCVPISNHLYFYWYRQILGQKVEFLVSFYNNEISEKSEIFDDQFSVERPDGSNFTLKIRSTKLEDSAMYFCASTLYDDEQYFGPGTRLTVT.